Detailed here is one TCR beta chain. Its matching antigen is unknown. Libraries were prepared by immunoSEQ multiplex PCR; TCRdb keeps only in-frame clonotypes and omits some of them. Among 100,000 to 150,000 clones listed, roughly 90% were seen once. These data belong to a study of cytomegalovirus exposure and HLA in healthy donors. Whole-study findings and limits: Despite most TCR sequences being rare, some public TCRs occurred in many donors. Researchers catalogued some 160 TCR beta chains as cytomegalovirus-associated. According to a subsequent analysis, TCR clusters identified in the first cohort showed a tendency to co-occur across the 100 to 150 validation repertoires. In vitro assays verified that three CMV-associated chains recognized CMV antigens specifically.

The CDR3 loop spans 13 amino acids. V lost 7 bases to trimming and J lost 5 bases, with 16 bases between them. The V gene's germline CDR1 is SGHTS and CDR2 YDEGEE. The sequencing input was PBMCs. The rearrangement uses TRBV5-8 and TRBJ2-7, with unresolved D. The receptor comes from a young man in good health and CMV-seronegative. The CDR3 DNA is TGTGCCAGCGGAAACAGAGACCTGGACGAGCAGTACTTC. It codes for CASGNRDLDEQYF.